This T cell receptor beta chain was identified in a study of Graves' ophthalmopathy and Graves' hyperthyroidism. Other autoimmune diseases, uncontrolled infections, pregnancy or lactation led to the exclusion of patients. The authors amplified TCR beta CDR3 regions, and they did so from RNA transcripts for repertoire sequencing. First-round RT-PCR employed HTBI primers, with a second-round multiplex PCR after it. TCRdb called the multiplex PCR reads again in MiXCR, with one record for every CDR3 protein. The profile shows 260,000 or so distinct CDR3 sequences, approximately 42% of them singletons. This CDR3 comprises 14 residues. Germline V lookup: CDR1 SGHKS, CDR2 YYEKEE (reference sequence). Trimming removed 4 bases from V and 4 bases from J, with 14 bases in between.

V usage is TRBV5-5 and J usage is TRBJ2-5, with D perhaps matching TRBD2 (5 bases). The sample consisted of peripheral blood. This receptor was obtained from an adult man with Graves' ophthalmopathy. The CDR3 protein is CASSAGPGGETQYF. The CDR3 region has the DNA TGTGCCAGCAGCGCCGGGCCAGGAGGAGAGACCCAGTACTTC.